Each of the 15 T cell receptor beta chains below was sequenced from the same sample in a study of blood T cells in healthy people across ages. Alongside a J-beta primer mix, a sample-barcoded 5' primer served in a second PCR lasting about 7 to 11 cycles. TCRdb re-analysed the 5' RACE reads in MiXCR, keeping a single row per CDR3 protein. The sample lists 750,000 to 950,000 distinct CDR3 sequences, around 24% seen once, with roughly 3.1% in the top ten. These data also featured in a second study, about T cells of mothers and their children.

The sequencing input was blood. Receptors were obtained from a boy aged 10-17 years in good health.

This clonotype has a count of ten or more. The rearrangement uses TRBV4-1 and TRBJ2-1, with 7 positions matching TRBD1. Looked up from germline, CDR1 is MGHRA and CDR2 is YSYEKL. This CDR3 is built from 17 residues. The V segment lost 4 bases and the J segment 6 bases; nucleotides outside the gene matches: 15. The CDR3 is CASSRQGLVLAGNEQFF. Here the CDR3 DNA reads TGCGCCAGCAGCCGACAGGGTCTGGTACTGGCGGGCAATGAGCAGTTCTTC.

The chain joins TRBV20-1 to TRBJ2-4, with 8 bases fitting TRBD1. The CDR3 is 17 amino acids. V lost 0 bases to trimming and J lost 3 bases; unmatched junction nucleotides: 10. Germline V gene lookup returns CDR1 DFQATT and CDR2 SNEGSKA (reference sequence). This chain's CDR3 is CSARDGRTGFDKNIQYF. In nucleotides, the CDR3 is TGCAGTGCTAGAGATGGCCGGACAGGGTTTGACAAAAACATTCAGTACTTC.

V usage is TRBV18 and J usage is TRBJ1-2, with TRBD1 as a possible D gene (6 bases). V was pared by 6 bases and J by 4 bases, with 12 bases between. Germline V gene sequence: CDR1 KGHSH, CDR2 LQKENI. This CDR3 has 13 amino acids. CDR3 protein: CASSADSFYGYTF. CDR3 bases: TGTGCCAGCTCTGCGGACAGCTTCTATGGCTACACCTTC.

The J gene is TRBJ2-1, the V gene TRBV14; D remains unclear. CDR1 and CDR2 (germline): SGHDN, FVKESK. The V and J ends lost 1 base and 1 base respectively, with 8 bases between them. The CDR3 consists of 15 residues. In DNA, the CDR3 is TGTGCCAGCAGCCAAGTCCAGAGTTCCTACAATGAGCAGTTCTTC. It specifies CASSQVQSSYNEQFF.

The chain combines TRBV7-9 with TRBJ1-4; no clear D. There are 13 residues in the CDR3. With 6 bases removed from V and 4 bases from J, the gap between germline ends came to 9 bases. CDR1 and CDR2 from the germline V gene are SEHNR and FQNEAQ (reference sequence). The CDR3 loop reads CASRNGFNEKLFF. The CDR3, as DNA: TGTGCCAGCAGGAACGGCTTTAATGAAAAACTGTTTTTT.

The CDR3, as DNA: TGCGCCAGCAGCTCCTCTACTAACGCAGATACGCAGTATTTT. Translation gives CASSSSTNADTQYF. The chain couples TRBV5-1 to TRBJ2-3; D gene ambiguous. CDR1 is SGHRS, CDR2 YFSETQ, per germline. The CDR3 length is 14 residues. Trimming removed 3 bases from V and 4 bases from J, with 12 bases in between. The variable domain in full, with the rest retrieved from reference TRBV5-1 and TRBJ2-3, is KAGVTQTPRYLIKTRGQQVTLSCSPISGHRSVSWYQQTPGQGLQFLFEYFSETQRNKGNFPGRFSGRQFSNSRSEMNVSTLELGDSALYLCASSSSTNADTQYFGPGTRLTVL.

This clonotype was picked up a small number of times. The genes are TRBV6-5 and TRBJ1-4, with 7 bases matching TRBD1. This CDR3 has 13 residues. The germline gives CDR1 MNHEY, CDR2 SVGAGI. The V and J ends lost 6 bases and 8 bases, in that order; junction bases with no gene match: 6. This chain's CDR3 is CASRPMGQEKLFF. The CDR3 nucleotides are TGTGCCAGCAGGCCAATGGGACAGGAAAAACTGTTTTTT.

This clonotype was observed a few times. This rearrangement joins TRBV25-1 to TRBJ2-5, with D possibly matching TRBD2 (7 bases). Trimming removed 8 bases at V and 4 bases at J, with 14 bases between. CDR1 and CDR2 (germline): MGHDK, SYGVNS. CDR3 size: 13 residues. CDR3 nucleotide sequence: TGTGCCAGCCCTTCAGGGGAGGGAGAGACCCAGTACTTC. It codes for CASPSGEGETQYF.

This clonotype was seen many times. At one of its ends the junction is not consistent with the germline gene, which may arise from a read error. This chain connects TRBV5-1 to TRBJ1-3; D gene uncertain. The CDR3 runs to 13 residues. Germline lookup yields CDR1 SGHRS and CDR2 YFSETQ. CDR3 sequence (DNA): TGTGCCAGCAGCTTAGCCTCTGGAAACACCATATATTTT. Translating gives CASSLASGNTIYF.

The genes are TRBV6-1 and TRBJ1-2; D is ambiguous. This CDR3 comprises 15 residues. Germline values: CDR1 MNHNS, CDR2 SASEGT. Trimming pared 3 bases from V and 7 bases from J, leaving 18 bases between. For the CDR3, the DNA is TGTGCCAGCAGTGATCTAGACCTAGGATATGGTGGCTACACCTTC. It is translated as CASSDLDLGYGGYTF.

The V gene is TRBV20-1, the J gene TRBJ2-3, with TRBD2 matching over 12 bases. The CDR3 runs to 15 residues. Looked up from germline, CDR1 is DFQATT and CDR2 is SNEGSKA (reference sequence). Trimming cost V 4 bases and J 0 bases; bases outside gene matches: 2. The CDR3 region has the DNA TGCAGTGCTACAGGACTAGCGGGGAGCACAGATACGCAGTATTTT. Translating gives CSATGLAGSTDTQYF.

This chain joins TRBV7-9 and TRBJ1-4; D call uncertain. The CDR3 extends over 16 amino acids. Trimming cost V 0 bases and J 8 bases, with 16 bases left between them. Germline V lookup: CDR1 SEHNR, CDR2 FQNEAQ (reference sequence). CDR3 in amino acids: CASSLAPSSVMEKLFF. The CDR3 nucleotides read TGTGCCAGCAGCTTAGCTCCCTCATCTGTAATGGAAAAACTGTTTTTT.

This chain connects TRBV12-5 to TRBJ2-5, with 8 bases identical to TRBD1. The end of the DNA is better explained by TRBJ2-7, so the J call may be wrong. The CDR3 has 14 residues. Germline-derived CDR1 and CDR2 are LGHNT and FRNRAP. CDR3 residues: CASGLWTGSYEQYF. CDR3 nucleotides: TGTGCTAGTGGTTTGTGGACAGGGTCCTACGAGCAGTACTTC.

This clonotype has a handful of counts. V is TRBV4-1 and J is TRBJ2-7; 12 nucleotides line up with TRBD2. This CDR3 has 15 amino acids. Germline loops: CDR1 MGHRA, CDR2 YSYEKL. Unmatched junction bases numbered 5, after V lost 4 bases and J lost 4 bases. The CDR3, as DNA: TGCGCCAGCAGCCGACTAGCGGGGGCTTGGTACGAGCAGTACTTC. It codes for CASSRLAGAWYEQYF.

This clonotype has more than one count but fewer than ten. J is TRBJ2-7 and V is TRBV29-1, with 12 bases aligning to TRBD2. The junction had 12 bases not matched to a gene; V was cut back by 7 bases and J by 2 bases. Germline V gene data show CDR1 as SQVTM and CDR2 as ANQGSEA. CDR3 length: 16 residues. The CDR3 coding sequence is TGCAGCGCGAGGATCCTGACTAGCGGGGGACCCTACGAGCAGTACTTC. It translates to CSARILTSGGPYEQYF.